These 11 T cell receptor beta chains originate from one sample sequenced in a study of T cell changes during pregnancy in multiple sclerosis. Repertoires were generated with immunoSEQ multiplex PCR, while TCRdb's copy carries only in-frame clones and drops some. The sample yields just under 100,000 clones, under 95% seen once. This material consisted of peripheral blood, taken after pregnancy. Receptor source: a female donor with multiple sclerosis, enrolled in a pregnancy study.

The rearrangement joins TRBV28 to TRBJ1-1; 8 nucleotides align to TRBD1. The germline V gene encodes CDR1 MDHEN and CDR2 SYDVKM. Unmatched junction bases numbered 14, after V lost 4 bases and J lost 1 base. This CDR3 comprises 18 residues. CDR3: CASSSLSARGRANTEAFF. As DNA, the CDR3 is TGTGCCAGCAGTTCCCTTTCGGCCAGGGGGCGCGCGAACACTGAAGCTTTCTTT.

The rearrangement joins TRBV28 to TRBJ1-5; D is possibly TRBD1 (6 bases). Germline values: CDR1 MDHEN, CDR2 SYDVKM. This CDR3 has 17 amino acids. Trimming stripped 7 bases from V and 6 bases from J, with 25 bases between. The CDR3 loop is CASTLWGGSGVSQPQHF. The CDR3 nucleotides read TGTGCCAGCACCCTCTGGGGGGGGTCAGGGGTTTCTCAGCCCCAGCATTTT. The entire variable domain, with the rest obtained from reference TRBV28 and TRBJ1-5, is as follows: DVKVTQSSRYLVKRTGEKVFLECVQDMDHENMFWYRQDPGLGLRLIYFSYDVKMKEKGDIPEGYSVSREKKERFSLILESASTNQTSMYLCASTLWGGSGVSQPQHFGDGTRLSIL.

The gene calls are TRBV28 and TRBJ2-3; 7 nucleotides align to TRBD2. The CDR3 runs 13 residues. V lost 7 bases, J lost 4 bases, and 5 bases stayed unmatched. CDR1 and CDR2 (germline): MDHEN, SYDVKM. In DNA form, the CDR3 reads TGTGCCAGCAAGTTGGCGGGAGCAGATACGCAGTATTTT. It specifies CASKLAGADTQYF.

The gene calls are TRBV4-1 and TRBJ2-7, with 14 positions matching TRBD2. With V trimmed by 3 bases and J by 4 bases, 5 bases remained unmatched. The CDR3 is 16 residues long. The germline V gene encodes CDR1 MGHRA and CDR2 YSYEKL. CDR3 in amino acids: CASSQGLAGAAYEQYF. The CDR3 DNA follows: TGCGCCAGCAGCCAGGGACTAGCGGGAGCTGCGTACGAGCAGTACTTC.

This clone was seen a few times. The chain employs TRBV2 and TRBJ2-7, with 7 bases lining up with TRBD1. The trim removed 3 bases at V and 5 bases at J, leaving 10 bases unmatched. The CDR3 sequence is 15 residues long. Germline values: CDR1 SNHLY, CDR2 FYNNEI. The CDR3 loop reads CASSDSFSGTDEQYF. In nucleotides, the CDR3 is TGTGCCAGCAGTGACAGCTTTTCCGGGACAGACGAGCAGTACTTC. The full variable domain, with the rest looked up from reference TRBV2 and TRBJ2-7, is EPEVTQTPSHQVTQMGQEVILRCVPISNHLYFYWYRQILGQKVEFLVSFYNNEISEKSEIFDDQFSVERPDGSNFTLKIRSTKLEDSAMYFCASSDSFSGTDEQYFGPGTRLTVT.

The rearrangement joins TRBV2 to TRBJ1-1, with a tentative D call TRBD1 (5 bases). Trimming took off 7 bases at V and 5 bases at J, with 17 bases between the two ends. CDR1 and CDR2 (germline): SNHLY, FYNNEI. This CDR3 has 14 amino acids. The CDR3 DNA follows: TGTGCCAGCATCTTAGGAGTTAGGGGAACTGAAGCTTTCTTT. Amino acid sequence: CASILGVRGTEAFF.

This clone was recorded many times. The chain couples TRBV19 to TRBJ1-4; D is perhaps TRBD1 (5 bases). The V gene lost 3 bases and the J gene lost 0 bases, with 8 bases spanning the gap. The germline V gene has CDR1 LNHDA and CDR2 SQIVND (reference sequence). The CDR3 runs 15 residues. This CDR3 reads CASSISTATNEKLFF. The DNA for the CDR3 is TGTGCCAGTAGTATCTCGACAGCAACTAATGAAAAACTGTTTTTT. Filled out from reference TRBV19 and TRBJ1-4, the complete variable domain reads DGGITQSPKYLFRKEGQNVTLSCEQNLNHDAMYWYRQDPGQGLRLIYYSQIVNDFQKGDIAEGYSVSREKKESFPLTVTSAQKNPTAFYLCASSISTATNEKLFFGSGTQLSVL.

The chain recombines TRBV5-1 with TRBJ2-2; 7 nucleotides line up with TRBD2. With V trimmed by 7 bases and J by 4 bases, 13 bases remained unmatched. The CDR3 has 16 residues. The V gene's germline CDR1 is SGHRS and CDR2 YFSETQ. CDR3 in amino acids: CASRLIAGRGTGELFF. The DNA for the CDR3 is TGCGCCAGCCGGTTAATAGCGGGTCGGGGCACCGGGGAGCTGTTTTTT.

Here the CDR3 DNA reads TGCGCCAGCAGCCCCCGCCCCGGGGAAAAAAATGAGCAGTTCTTC. Translated, it gives CASSPRPGEKNEQFF. The V call is TRBV5-1, the J call TRBJ2-1; D perhaps matches TRBD2 (5 bases). The V end lost 4 bases, the J end lost 7 bases, and 18 bases lay between the germline ends. Germline CDR1 SGHRS, CDR2 YFSETQ. The CDR3 runs 15 residues.

CDR3 loop: CASSVRQRTEAFF. DNA of the CDR3: TGTGCCAGCAGCGTTCGGCAGCGCACTGAAGCTTTCTTT. The chain joins TRBV9 to TRBJ1-1, with D unresolved. Germline V CDR1 and CDR2: SGDLS, YYNGEE. The CDR3 totals 13 residues. Between the trimmed V and J ends, which lost 2 bases and 4 bases, there was a span of 9 bases.

CDR3 in amino acids: CASSPDPRQTITWDFYNEQFF. CDR3 in DNA: TGTGCCAGCAGCCCCGATCCCCGACAGACCATAACCTGGGATTTCTACAATGAGCAGTTCTTC. The genes are TRBV14 and TRBJ2-1; perhaps TRBD1 as D (5 bases). Germline V gene lookup returns CDR1 SGHDN and CDR2 FVKESK. The CDR3 runs to 21 residues. V gave up 4 bases and J gave up 3 bases, with 31 bases separating them.